The next 5 T cell receptor beta chains were all read from a single sample in a study of immune characterization of retroperitoneal liposarcoma. TCRdb processed the PCR reads anew with MiXCR; each CDR3 protein has one entry. This table has some 10,000 distinct CDR3 sequences, around a quarter appearing once. The sample comprised tumor tissue. These receptors were taken from a female donor with retroperitoneal liposarcoma.

As concerns this clonotype: This may be a read error: a much more frequent sequence differs by one nucleotide. The chain is built from TRBV11-1 and TRBJ2-2; 10 bases agree with TRBD2. Germline-derived CDR1 and CDR2 are SGHAT and FQDESV (reference sequence). V shed 2 bases and J 10 bases; nucleotides not matched to a gene: 7. The CDR3 runs 15 residues. Written as DNA, the CDR3 is TGTGCCAGCAGCTTACTAGCGGGAGCAGCAGAGGAGCTGTTTTTT. Its translation is CASSLLAGAAEELFF. Combining the CDR3 with reference TRBV11-1 and TRBJ2-2 gives the whole variable domain EAEVAQSPRYKITEKSQAVAFWCDPISGHATLYWYRQILGQGPELLVQFQDESVVDDSQLPKDRFSAERLKGVDSTLKIQPAELGDSAMYLCASSLLAGAAEELFFGEGSRLTVL.

This clonotype was found a few times. V usage is TRBV12-3 or TRBV12-4 and J usage is TRBJ2-1; D possibly corresponds to TRBD2 (6 bases). V was clipped by 3 bases and J by 5 bases, with 14 bases between them. This CDR3 region has 15 residues. CDR3 protein: CASSFWDFGDNEQFF. The CDR3 bases are TGTGCCAGCAGTTTCTGGGACTTCGGCGACAATGAGCAGTTCTTC.

This clonotype was seen a single time. This CDR3 fails to terminate in the conserved phenylalanine or tryptophan, so it likely reflects a read error. The chain has TRBV6-9 and TRBJ2-3; possibly TRBD1 or TRBD2 for D (5 bases each). The CDR3 sequence is 14 residues long. V was shortened by 6 bases and J by 12 bases, with 22 bases between the two germline ends. CDR1 MNHGY and CDR2 SVAAGI come from the germline V gene. This chain's CDR3 is CASSRDPDQETQYC. The CDR3 DNA sequence: TGTGCCAGCAGCCGGGACCCTGATCAAGAGACCCAGTATTGT.

The table lists this clonotype with a few counts. The chain uses TRBV6-1 and TRBJ2-2; no clear D gene. The CDR3 has 15 residues. Trimming pared 2 bases from V and 3 bases from J, leaving 10 bases between. Germline values: CDR1 MNHNS, CDR2 SASEGT. The CDR3 DNA follows: TGTGCCAGCAGTGAATTGGAAGGTGACACCGGGGAGCTGTTTTTT. It is translated as CASSELEGDTGELFF.

This clonotype has only a few counts. The V gene is TRBV6-1, the J gene TRBJ1-6; D is unresolved. Per the germline V gene, CDR1 is MNHNS and CDR2 is SASEGT. Trimming took 5 bases from V and 5 from J, leaving 13 bases between them. The CDR3 loop spans 15 amino acids. The CDR3: CASSLRADNNSPLHF. DNA of the CDR3: TGTGCCAGCAGTTTGAGGGCAGATAATAATTCACCCCTCCACTTT.